This T cell receptor beta chain was retrieved from a study of blood T cells in healthy people across ages. Study observations and caveats: Leaving the PBMCs unsorted stopped any conclusive comparison of naive versus antigen-experienced cells. Diversity was estimated from one million T cells, and these estimates were considered underestimates.

Then a second PCR, running about 6 to 11 cycles, was carried out with a sample-barcoded 5' primer and a J-beta primer mix. TCRdb reprocessed the 5' RACE reads with MiXCR, giving one entry per CDR3 protein. The table includes roughly 860,000 distinct CDR3 sequences, about 59% detected once. The CDR3 contains 14 residues. Germline assignment: CDR1 SEHNR and CDR2 FQNEAQ (reference sequence). With regard to this clonotype: Its antigen remains unknown.

The chain uses TRBV7-9 and TRBJ2-5; a possible D gene is TRBD2 (5 bases). The closer fit of TRBJ2-7 to the DNA end suggests the J call may be wrong. Material for sequencing was blood. This sequence originates from a man younger than 45 in good health. CDR3 sequence reads: CASSRAEAVYEQYF. The CDR3 DNA reads TGTGCCAGCAGCCGGGCGGAGGCCGTTTACGAGCAGTACTTC.